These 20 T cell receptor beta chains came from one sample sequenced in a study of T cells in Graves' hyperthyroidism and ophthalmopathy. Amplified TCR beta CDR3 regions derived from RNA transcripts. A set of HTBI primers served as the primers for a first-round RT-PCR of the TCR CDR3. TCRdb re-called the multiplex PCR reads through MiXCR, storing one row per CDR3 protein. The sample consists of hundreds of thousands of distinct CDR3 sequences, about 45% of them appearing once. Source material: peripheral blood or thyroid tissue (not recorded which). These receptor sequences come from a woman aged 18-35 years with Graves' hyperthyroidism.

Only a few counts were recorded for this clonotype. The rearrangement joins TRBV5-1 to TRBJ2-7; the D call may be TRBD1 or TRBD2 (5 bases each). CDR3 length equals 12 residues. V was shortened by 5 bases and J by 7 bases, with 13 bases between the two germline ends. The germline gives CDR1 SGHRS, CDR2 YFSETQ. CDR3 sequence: CASRTGPGEQYF. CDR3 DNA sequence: TGCGCCAGCAGGACGGGGCCAGGGGAGCAGTACTTC.

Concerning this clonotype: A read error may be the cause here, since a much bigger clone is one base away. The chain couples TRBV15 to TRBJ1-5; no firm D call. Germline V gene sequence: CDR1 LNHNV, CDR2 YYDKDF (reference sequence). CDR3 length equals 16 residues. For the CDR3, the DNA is TGTGCCACCAGCAGAGATAGGCCTTCGGGGAATCAGCTCCAGCATTTT. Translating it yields CATSRDRPSGNQLQHF.

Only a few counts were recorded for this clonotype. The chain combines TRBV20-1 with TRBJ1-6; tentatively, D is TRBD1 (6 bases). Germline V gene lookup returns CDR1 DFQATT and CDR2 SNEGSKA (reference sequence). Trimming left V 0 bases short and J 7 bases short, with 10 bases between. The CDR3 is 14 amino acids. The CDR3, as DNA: TGCAGTGCTAGAGATCCTGGGGGCAATTCACCCCTCCACTTT. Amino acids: CSARDPGGNSPLHF.

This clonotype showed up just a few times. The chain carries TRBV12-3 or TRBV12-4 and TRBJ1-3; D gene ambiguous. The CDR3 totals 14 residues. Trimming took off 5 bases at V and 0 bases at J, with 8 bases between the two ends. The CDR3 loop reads CASSKRDSGNTIYF. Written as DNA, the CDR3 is TGTGCCAGCAGTAAAAGGGACTCTGGAAACACCATATATTTT.

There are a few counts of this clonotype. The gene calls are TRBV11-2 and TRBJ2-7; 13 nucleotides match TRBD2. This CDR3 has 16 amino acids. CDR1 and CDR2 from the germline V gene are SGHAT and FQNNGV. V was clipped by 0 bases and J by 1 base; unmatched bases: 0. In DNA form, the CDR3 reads TGTGCCAGCAGCTTAGAACTAGCGGGAGGGTCCTACGAGCAGTACTTC. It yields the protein CASSLELAGGSYEQYF. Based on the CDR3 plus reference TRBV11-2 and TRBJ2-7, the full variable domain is EAGVAQSPRYKIIEKRQSVAFWCNPISGHATLYWYQQILGQGPKLLIQFQNNGVVDDSQLPKDRFSAERLKGVDSTLKIQPAKLEDSAVYLCASSLELAGGSYEQYFGPGTRLTVT.

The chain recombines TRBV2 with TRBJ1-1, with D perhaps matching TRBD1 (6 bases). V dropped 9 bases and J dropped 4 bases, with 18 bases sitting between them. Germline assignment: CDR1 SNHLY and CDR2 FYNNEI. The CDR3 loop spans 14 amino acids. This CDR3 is CARAGTQGSTEAFF. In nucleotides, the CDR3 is TGTGCCAGGGCCGGGACCCAGGGGAGCACTGAAGCTTTCTTT.

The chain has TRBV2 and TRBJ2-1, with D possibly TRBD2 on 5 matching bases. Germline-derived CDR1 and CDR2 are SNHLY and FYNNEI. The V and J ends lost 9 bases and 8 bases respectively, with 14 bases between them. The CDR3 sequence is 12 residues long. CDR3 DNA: TGTGCCAGTAGCCTAACGAGGGATGAGCAGTTCTTC. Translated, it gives CASSLTRDEQFF.

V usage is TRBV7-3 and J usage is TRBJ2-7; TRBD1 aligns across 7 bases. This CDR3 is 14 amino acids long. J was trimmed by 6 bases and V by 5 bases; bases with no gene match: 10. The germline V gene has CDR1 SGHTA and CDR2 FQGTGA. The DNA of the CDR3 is TGTGCCAGCAGCGAGGCCGGGACAGCCCTCGAGCAGTACTTC. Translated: CASSEAGTALEQYF.

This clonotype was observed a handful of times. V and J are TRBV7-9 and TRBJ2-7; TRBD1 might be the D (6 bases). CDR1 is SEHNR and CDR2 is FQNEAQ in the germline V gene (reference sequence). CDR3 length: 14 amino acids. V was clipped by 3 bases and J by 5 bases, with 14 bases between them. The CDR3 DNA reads TGTGCCAGCAGCTTGTTGGACAGTGAGGACGAGCAGTACTTC. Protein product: CASSLLDSEDEQYF.

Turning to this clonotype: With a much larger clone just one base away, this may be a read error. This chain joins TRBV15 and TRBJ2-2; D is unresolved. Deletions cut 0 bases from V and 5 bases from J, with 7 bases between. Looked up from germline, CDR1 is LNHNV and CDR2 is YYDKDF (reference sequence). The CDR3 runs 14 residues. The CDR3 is CATSREKVTGELFF. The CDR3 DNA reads TGTGCCACCAGCAGAGAGAAGGTAACCGGGGAGCTGTTTTTT.

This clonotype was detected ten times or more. CDR3 DNA: TGTGCCAGCAGCGCCACAGGGATGTACTTC. Its translation is CASSATGMYF. This chain joins TRBV7-2 and TRBJ2-7; tentative D call: TRBD1 (6 bases). The CDR3 is 10 residues long. Trimming stripped 5 bases from V and 12 bases from J, with 11 bases between. Germline V gene data show CDR1 as SGHTA and CDR2 as FQGNSA.

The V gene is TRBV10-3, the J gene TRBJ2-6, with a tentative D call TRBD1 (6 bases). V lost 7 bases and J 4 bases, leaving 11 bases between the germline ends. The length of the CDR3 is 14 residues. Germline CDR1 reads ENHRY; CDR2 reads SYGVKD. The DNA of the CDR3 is TGTGCCATCAAACCAGGGGACGGGGCCAACGTCCTGACTTTC. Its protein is CAIKPGDGANVLTF.

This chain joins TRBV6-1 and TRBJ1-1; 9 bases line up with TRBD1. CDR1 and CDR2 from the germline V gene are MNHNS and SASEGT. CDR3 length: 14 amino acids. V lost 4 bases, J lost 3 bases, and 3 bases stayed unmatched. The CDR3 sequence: CASSAQGAYTEAFF. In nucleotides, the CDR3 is TGTGCCAGCAGTGCACAGGGGGCATACACTGAAGCTTTCTTT.

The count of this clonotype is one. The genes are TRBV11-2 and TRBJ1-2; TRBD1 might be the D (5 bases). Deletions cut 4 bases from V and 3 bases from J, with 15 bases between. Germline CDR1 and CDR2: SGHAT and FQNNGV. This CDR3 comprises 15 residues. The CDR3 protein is CASSSGRVVHYGYTF. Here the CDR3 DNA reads TGTGCCAGCAGCTCGGGACGGGTAGTCCACTATGGCTACACCTTC.

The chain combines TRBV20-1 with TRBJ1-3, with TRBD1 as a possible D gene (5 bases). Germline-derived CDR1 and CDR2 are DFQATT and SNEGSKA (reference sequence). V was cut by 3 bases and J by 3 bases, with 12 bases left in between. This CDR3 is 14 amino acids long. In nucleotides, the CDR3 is TGCAGTGCTAGTGCAGGGTACGGTGGAAACACCATATATTTT. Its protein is CSASAGYGGNTIYF.

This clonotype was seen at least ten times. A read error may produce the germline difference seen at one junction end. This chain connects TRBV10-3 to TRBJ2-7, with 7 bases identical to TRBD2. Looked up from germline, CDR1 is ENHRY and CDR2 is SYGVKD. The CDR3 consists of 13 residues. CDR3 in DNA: TGTGCCATCAGTGGTTCTCAGTGGCTAGCGGAGAACTTC. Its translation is CAISGSQWLAENF.

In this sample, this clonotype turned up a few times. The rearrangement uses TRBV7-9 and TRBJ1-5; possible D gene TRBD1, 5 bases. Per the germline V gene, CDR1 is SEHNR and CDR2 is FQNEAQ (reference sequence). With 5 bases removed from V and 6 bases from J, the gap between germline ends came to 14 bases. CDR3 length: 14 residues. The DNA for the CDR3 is TGTGCCAGCAGCCCTTCAGGGAGGGGTCAGCCCCAGCATTTT. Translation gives CASSPSGRGQPQHF.

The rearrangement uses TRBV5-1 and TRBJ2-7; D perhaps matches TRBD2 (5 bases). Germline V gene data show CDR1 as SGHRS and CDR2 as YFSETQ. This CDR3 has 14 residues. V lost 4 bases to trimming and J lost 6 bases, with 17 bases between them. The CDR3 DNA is TGCGCCAGCAGCACCGGTGGAGGTGTTGGCGAGCAGTACTTC. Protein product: CASSTGGGVGEQYF.

CDR3 sequence (DNA): TGTGCCACCAGCCCAGACAGGGGTAAACAGCCCCAGCATTTT. The encoded protein is CATSPDRGKQPQHF. The rearrangement uses TRBV15 and TRBJ1-5; 8 bases map to TRBD1. V was clipped by 5 bases and J by 7 bases; unmatched bases: 7. Germline CDR1 and CDR2: LNHNV and YYDKDF (reference sequence). The CDR3 consists of 14 residues.

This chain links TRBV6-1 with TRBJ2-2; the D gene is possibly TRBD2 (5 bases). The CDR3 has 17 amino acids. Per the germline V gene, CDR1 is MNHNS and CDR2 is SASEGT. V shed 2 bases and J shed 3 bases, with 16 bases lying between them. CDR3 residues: CASSESGIAWHTGELFF. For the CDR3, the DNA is TGTGCCAGCAGTGAATCGGGGATAGCCTGGCACACCGGGGAGCTGTTTTTT.